The sequence of this T cell receptor beta chain was determined in a study of blood T cell repertoires in COVID-19. Turning to the study itself: In each case, the material was cDNA or gDNA derived from T cells, B-cell-depleted T cells, or PBMCs.

V was shortened by 6 bases and J by 1 base, with 9 bases between the two germline ends. There are 13 residues in the CDR3. Germline CDR1 is KGHSH and CDR2 is LQKENI. In the study's own analysis: Amplification of reference gene primers provided the estimated nucleated cell counts. Here immunoSEQ multiplex PCR was the method, and the copy in TCRdb shows in-frame clones only, minus some. That table is the source of V, J and clone size, and D and trimming were worked out from the DNA. The sample carries about 40,000 clones, around 83% recorded once. The genes are TRBV18 and TRBJ1-2; no clear D gene. The TCR comes from a woman aged 60-70 years with acute or convalescent COVID-19. The sample consisted of peripheral blood. CDR3 in amino acids: CASSWSSNYGYTF. The CDR3 nucleotides are TGTGCCAGCTCCTGGAGCAGTAACTATGGCTACACCTTC.